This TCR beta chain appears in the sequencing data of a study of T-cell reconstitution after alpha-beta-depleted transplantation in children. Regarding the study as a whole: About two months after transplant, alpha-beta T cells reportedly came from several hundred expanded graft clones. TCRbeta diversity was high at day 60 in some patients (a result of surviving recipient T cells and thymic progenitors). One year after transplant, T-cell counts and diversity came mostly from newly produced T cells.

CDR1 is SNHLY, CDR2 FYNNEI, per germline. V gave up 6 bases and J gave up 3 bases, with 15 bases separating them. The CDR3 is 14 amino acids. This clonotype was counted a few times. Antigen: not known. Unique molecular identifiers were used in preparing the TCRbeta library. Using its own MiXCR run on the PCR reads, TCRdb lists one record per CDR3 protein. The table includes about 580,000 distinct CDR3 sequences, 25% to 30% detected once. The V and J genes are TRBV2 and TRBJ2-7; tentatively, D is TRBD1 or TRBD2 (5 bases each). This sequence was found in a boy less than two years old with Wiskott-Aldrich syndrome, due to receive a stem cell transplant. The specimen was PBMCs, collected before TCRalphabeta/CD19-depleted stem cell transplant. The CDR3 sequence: CASRETGTIYEQYF. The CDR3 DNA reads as TGTGCCAGCAGGGAGACCGGGACGATCTACGAGCAGTACTTC.